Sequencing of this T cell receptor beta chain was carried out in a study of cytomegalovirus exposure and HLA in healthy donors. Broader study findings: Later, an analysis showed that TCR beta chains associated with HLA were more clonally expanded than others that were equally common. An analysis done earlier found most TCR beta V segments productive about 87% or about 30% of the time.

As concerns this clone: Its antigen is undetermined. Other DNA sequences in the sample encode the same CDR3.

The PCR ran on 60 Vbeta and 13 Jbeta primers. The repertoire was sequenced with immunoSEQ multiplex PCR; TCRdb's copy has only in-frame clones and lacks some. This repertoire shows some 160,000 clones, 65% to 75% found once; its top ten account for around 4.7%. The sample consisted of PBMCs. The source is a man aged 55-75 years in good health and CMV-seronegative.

The CDR3 reads CAWSAGGQPQHF. CDR3 nucleotides: TGTGCCTGGAGTGCAGGGGGTCAGCCCCAGCATTTT. The chain has TRBV30 and TRBJ1-5, with 7 bases matching TRBD1. V was pared by 1 base and J by 6 bases, with 0 bases of the junction left unmatched. The germline gives CDR1 GTSNPN, CDR2 SVGIG (reference sequence). The CDR3 covers 12 residues. Full variable domain (rest looked up from reference TRBV30 and TRBJ1-5): SQTIHQWPATLVQPVGSPLSLECTVEGTSNPNLYWYRQAAGRGLQLLFYSVGIGQISSEVPQNLSASRPQDRQFILSSKKLLLSDSGFYLCAWSAGGQPQHFGDGTRLSIL.